The rows below give T cell receptor beta chains drawn from one sample of a study of OX40 agonist ivuxolimab in advanced cancers. Sequenced by immunoSEQ multiplex PCR; TCRdb stores in-frame clones only, minus some. This sample has 50,000 or so clones, with around 89% found just once. Sequenced material: CD4+ or CD8+ T cells sorted from blood, taken in a trial of the OX40 agonist ivuxolimab. These TCRs come from an adult with an advanced solid tumor such as melanoma, head and neck, liver or kidney cancer. Both conserved end residues are part of each CDR3. D genes are given only for firm matches. Where a row states a size, it is once, few, many or the class of an expanded clone; other rows omit it.

NA	NA	TRBV9	TRBJ2-3	TGTGCCAGCAGCGACGTGGGGGGGGCCACAGATACGCAGTATTTT	CASSDVGGATDTQYF
NA	NA	TRBV10-2	TRBJ1-1	TGCGCCAGCAGCGATGACAGGCAAACGATGAACACTGAAGCTTTCTTT	CASSDDRQTMNTEAFF
NA	few	TRBV6-5	TRBJ2-1	TGTGCCAGCAGTTACTCAGGGGGGGGGCCCAATGAGCAGTTCTTC	CASSYSGGGPNEQFF
TRBD2	NA	TRBV6-5	TRBJ2-7	TGTGCCAGCAGTTACAGCCGGGCTAGCGGGAGGTACGAGCAGTACTTC	CASSYSRASGRYEQYF
NA	NA	TRBV10-1	TRBJ2-7	TGCGCCAGCAGTCTGGACACCTCCTACGAGCAGTACTTC	CASSLDTSYEQYF
NA	NA	TRBV7-2	TRBJ1-1	TGTGCCAGCAGCTTAGGACAGAACACTGAAGCTTTCTTT	CASSLGQNTEAFF
TRBD1	once	TRBV27	TRBJ1-1	TGTGCCAGCAGTTCCCCGACAGGGGGCTTCGATTCGGCTTTCTTT	CASSSPTGGFDSAFF
TRBD2	NA	TRBV19	TRBJ2-3	TGTGCCAGTAGTGTAAATAGCGGGGGGGAAACAGATACGCAGTATTTT	CASSVNSGGETDTQYF
NA	NA	TRBV7-7	TRBJ2-1	TGTGCTAGCAGCTTACCGGGGGCCCGGGATGAGCAGTTCTTC	CASSLPGARDEQFF
TRBD1	once	TRBV19	TRBJ1-5	TGTGCCAGTAATTGGGAGGGGGCAAGAGGAAGTCAGCCCCAGCATTTT	CASNWEGARGSQPQHF
NA	NA	TRBV6-5	TRBJ2-1	TGTGCCAGCAGTTACTCGGGGGCTGGAGATGAGCAGTTCTTC	CASSYSGAGDEQFF
TRBD2	NA	TRBV6-5	TRBJ2-1	TGTGCCAGCAGCCCTAGCGGGGGGGCAAACAATGAGCAGTTCTTC	CASSPSGGANNEQFF
TRBD1	NA	TRBV7-9	TRBJ2-7	TGTGCCAGCAGCCGACAGGGGGACGAGCAGTACTTC	CASSRQGDEQYF
TRBD1	NA	TRBV7-9	TRBJ1-2	TGTGCCAGCAGACCAACAGGGGGCGGCTATGGCTACACCTTC	CASRPTGGGYGYTF
TRBD1	NA	TRBV19	TRBJ2-1	TGTGCCAGTAGTATCGGAGACAGGGGCTACAATGAGCAGTTCTTC	CASSIGDRGYNEQFF
TRBD1	once	TRBV11-2	TRBJ1-1	TGTGCCAGCAGCTGGGCGACAGGGGGAACTCGCACTGAAGCTTTCTTT	CASSWATGGTRTEAFF
TRBD1	NA	TRBV27	TRBJ1-2	TGTGCCAGCAGTGGCCGAGGACAGGGGGACTTCTACTATGGCTACACCTTC	CASSGRGQGDFYYGYTF
NA	NA	TRBV19	TRBJ1-5	TGTGCCAGTAGCTACAGTGGAAGTCAGCCCCAGCATTTT	CASSYSGSQPQHF
TRBD2	NA	TRBV19	TRBJ2-7	TGTGCCTCTCGGGAGGGGTACGAGCAGTACTTC	CASREGYEQYF
NA	NA	TRBV6-4	TRBJ1-1	TGTGCCAGCAGTGACGTTGGGGGGGGACGCACTGAAGCTTTCTTT	CASSDVGGGRTEAFF
NA	NA	TRBV6-5	TRBJ2-1	TGTGCCAGCAGTAACACCCCGGCAACTGAGCAGTTCTTC	CASSNTPATEQFF
TRBD2	NA	TRBV7-2	TRBJ2-1	TGTGCCAGCAGCTTTGGCGGGGGGGCGTATGAGCAGTTCTTC	CASSFGGGAYEQFF
TRBD1	NA	TRBV19	TRBJ2-5	TGTGCCAGTAGTGCCACAGGGGGCTTGGAGACCCAGTACTTC	CASSATGGLETQYF
TRBD2	once	TRBV19	TRBJ2-2	TGTGCCAGTATTGAAGGACTAGCGGGCACCGGGGAGCTGTTTTTT	CASIEGLAGTGELFF
NA	NA	TRBV30	TRBJ2-7	TGTGCCTGGAGTGCGACTGCGGGCGAGCAGTACTTC	CAWSATAGEQYF
TRBD1	NA	TRBV11-1	TRBJ2-1	TGTGCCAGCAGCTCCGGGACAGGGGTTCCCAATGAGCAGTTCTTC	CASSSGTGVPNEQFF